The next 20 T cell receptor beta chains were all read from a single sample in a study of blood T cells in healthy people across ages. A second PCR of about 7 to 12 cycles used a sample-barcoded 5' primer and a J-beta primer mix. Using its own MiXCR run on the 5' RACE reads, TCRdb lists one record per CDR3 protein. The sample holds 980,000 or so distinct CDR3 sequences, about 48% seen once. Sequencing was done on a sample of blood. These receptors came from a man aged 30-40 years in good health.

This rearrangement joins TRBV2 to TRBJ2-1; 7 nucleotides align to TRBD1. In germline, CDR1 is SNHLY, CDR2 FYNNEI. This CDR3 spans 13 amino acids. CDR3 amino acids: CARQGDSYNEQFF. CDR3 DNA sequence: TGTGCACGGCAGGGGGACTCCTACAATGAGCAGTTCTTC.

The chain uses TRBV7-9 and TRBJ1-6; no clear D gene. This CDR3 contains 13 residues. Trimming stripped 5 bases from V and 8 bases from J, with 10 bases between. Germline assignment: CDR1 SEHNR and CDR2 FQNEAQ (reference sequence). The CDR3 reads CASSAGRDSPLHF. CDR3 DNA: TGTGCCAGCAGCGCAGGACGCGATTCACCCCTCCACTTT.

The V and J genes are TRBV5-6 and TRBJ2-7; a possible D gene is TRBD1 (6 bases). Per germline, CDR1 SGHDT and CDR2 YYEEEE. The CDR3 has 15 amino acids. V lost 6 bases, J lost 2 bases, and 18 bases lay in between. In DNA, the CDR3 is TGTGCCAGCACCAAGCTTGATCGGGACACCTACGAGCAGTACTTC. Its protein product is CASTKLDRDTYEQYF. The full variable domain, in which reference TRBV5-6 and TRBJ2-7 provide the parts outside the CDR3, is DAGVTQSPTHLIKTRGQQVTLRCSPKSGHDTVSWYQQALGQGPQFIFQYYEEEERQRGNFPDRFSGHQFPNYSSELNVNALLLGDSALYLCASTKLDRDTYEQYFGPGTRLTVT.

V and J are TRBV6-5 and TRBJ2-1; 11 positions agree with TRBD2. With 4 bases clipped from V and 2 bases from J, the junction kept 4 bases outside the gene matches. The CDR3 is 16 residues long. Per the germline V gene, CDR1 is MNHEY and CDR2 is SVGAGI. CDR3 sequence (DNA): TGTGCCAGCAGTTCTCTAGCGGGGGGAACCTACAATGAGCAGTTCTTC. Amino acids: CASSSLAGGTYNEQFF.

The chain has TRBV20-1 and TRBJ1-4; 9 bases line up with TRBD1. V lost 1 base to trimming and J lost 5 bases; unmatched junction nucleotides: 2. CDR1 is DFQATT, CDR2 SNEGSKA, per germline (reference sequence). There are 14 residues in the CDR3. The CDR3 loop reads CSARVGQGNEKLFF. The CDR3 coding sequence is TGCAGTGCTAGAGTAGGACAGGGGAATGAAAAACTGTTTTTT.

The chain's CDR3 is CSAADGQSYEQYF. The CDR3, as DNA: TGCAGTGCCGCGGACGGCCAGAGCTACGAGCAGTACTTC. The chain combines TRBV20-1 with TRBJ2-7; no reliable D call. V was trimmed by 6 bases and J by 3 bases, leaving 15 bases between them. Germline V gene sequence: CDR1 DFQATT, CDR2 SNEGSKA (reference sequence). This CDR3 is built from 13 residues.

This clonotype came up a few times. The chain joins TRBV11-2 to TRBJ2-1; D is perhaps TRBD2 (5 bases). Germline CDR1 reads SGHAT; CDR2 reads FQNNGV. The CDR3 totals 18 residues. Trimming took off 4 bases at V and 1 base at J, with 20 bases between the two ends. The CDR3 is CASSSEDITAGSYNEQFF. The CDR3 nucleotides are TGTGCCAGCAGCTCGGAAGATATAACCGCGGGTTCCTACAATGAGCAGTTCTTC.

The CDR3 nucleotides read TGTGCCTGGAGAGGGAGGGGCTCACACAATGAGCAGTTCTTC. This encodes CAWRGRGSHNEQFF. V and J are TRBV30 and TRBJ2-1; 7 positions match TRBD2. Germline V gene lookup returns CDR1 GTSNPN and CDR2 SVGIG (reference sequence). J lost 5 bases, V lost 3 bases, and 7 bases had no gene match. The CDR3 covers 14 residues.

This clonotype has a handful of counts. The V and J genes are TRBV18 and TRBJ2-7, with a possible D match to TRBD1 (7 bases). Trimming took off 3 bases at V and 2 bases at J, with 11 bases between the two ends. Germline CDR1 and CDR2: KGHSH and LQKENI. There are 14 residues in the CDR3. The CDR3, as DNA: TGTGCCAGCTCACCGCGGGGACAGACCTACGAGCAGTACTTC. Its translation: CASSPRGQTYEQYF. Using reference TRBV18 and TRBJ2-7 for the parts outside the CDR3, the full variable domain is NAGVMQNPRHLVRRRGQEARLRCSPMKGHSHVYWYRQLPEEGLKFMVYLQKENIIDESGMPKERFSAEFPKEGPSILRIQQVVRGDSAAYFCASSPRGQTYEQYFGPGTRLTVT.

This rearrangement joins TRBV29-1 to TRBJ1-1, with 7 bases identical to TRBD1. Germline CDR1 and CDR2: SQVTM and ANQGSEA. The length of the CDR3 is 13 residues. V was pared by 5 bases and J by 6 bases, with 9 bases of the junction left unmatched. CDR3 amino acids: CSVLEATGSEAFF. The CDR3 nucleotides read TGCAGCGTTCTGGAGGCGACAGGGTCTGAAGCTTTCTTT.

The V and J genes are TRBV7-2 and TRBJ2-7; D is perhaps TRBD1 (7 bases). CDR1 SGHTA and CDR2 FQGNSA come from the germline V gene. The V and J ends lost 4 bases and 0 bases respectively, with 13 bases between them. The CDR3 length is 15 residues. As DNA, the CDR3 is TGTGCCAGCAGCTCTAACAGGGGACTCTCCTACGAGCAGTACTTC. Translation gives CASSSNRGLSYEQYF. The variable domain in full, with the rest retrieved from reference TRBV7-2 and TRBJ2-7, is GAGVSQSPSNKVTEKGKDVELRCDPISGHTALYWYRQSLGQGLEFLIYFQGNSAPDKSGLPSDRFSAERTGGSVSTLTIQRTQQEDSAVYLCASSSNRGLSYEQYFGPGTRLTVT.

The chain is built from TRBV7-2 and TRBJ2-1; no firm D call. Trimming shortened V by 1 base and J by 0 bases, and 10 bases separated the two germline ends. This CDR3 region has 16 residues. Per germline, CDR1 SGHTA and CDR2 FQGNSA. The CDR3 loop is CASSLGRQSSYNEQFF. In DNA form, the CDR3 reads TGTGCCAGCAGCTTAGGTAGGCAGAGCTCCTACAATGAGCAGTTCTTC.

The CDR3 DNA follows: TGTGCCACCAGTGATCCCGGGCGCCACAATGAGCAGTTCTTC. Amino acids: CATSDPGRHNEQFF. The rearrangement links TRBV24-1 to TRBJ2-1; D is unresolved. Germline CDR1 is KGHDR and CDR2 is SFDVKD. V was trimmed by 3 bases and J by 5 bases, leaving 10 bases between them. The CDR3 consists of 14 residues.

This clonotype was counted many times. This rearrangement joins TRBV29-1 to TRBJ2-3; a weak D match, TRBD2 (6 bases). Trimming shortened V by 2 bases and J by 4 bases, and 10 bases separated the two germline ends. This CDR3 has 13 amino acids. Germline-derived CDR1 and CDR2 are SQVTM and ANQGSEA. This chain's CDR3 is CSVERRGADTQYF. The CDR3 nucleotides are TGCAGCGTTGAACGGCGGGGTGCAGATACGCAGTATTTT.

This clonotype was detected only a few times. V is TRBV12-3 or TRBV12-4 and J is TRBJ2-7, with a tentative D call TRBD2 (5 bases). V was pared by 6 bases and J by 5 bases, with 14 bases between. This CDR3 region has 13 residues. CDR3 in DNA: TGTGCCAGCAGCCACATTACTAGTAACGAGCAGTACTTC. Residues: CASSHITSNEQYF.

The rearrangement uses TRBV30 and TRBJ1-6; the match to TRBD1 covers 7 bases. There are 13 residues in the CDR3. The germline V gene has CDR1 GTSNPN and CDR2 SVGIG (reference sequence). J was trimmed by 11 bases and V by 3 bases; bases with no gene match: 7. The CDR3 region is CAWRGPDRAPLHF. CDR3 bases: TGTGCCTGGAGAGGACCCGACAGGGCACCCCTCCACTTT.

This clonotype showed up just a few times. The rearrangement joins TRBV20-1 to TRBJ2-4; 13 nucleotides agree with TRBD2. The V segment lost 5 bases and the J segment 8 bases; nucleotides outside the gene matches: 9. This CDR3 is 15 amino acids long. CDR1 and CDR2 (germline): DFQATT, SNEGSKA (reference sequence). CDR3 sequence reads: CSAPTSGGAFHIQYF. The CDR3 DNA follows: TGCAGTGCTCCAACTAGCGGGGGGGCCTTCCACATTCAGTACTTC.

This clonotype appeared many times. CDR3 protein: CSARDAAEDHGGYTF. CDR3 bases: TGCAGTGCTAGAGATGCGGCTGAGGACCACGGCGGCTACACCTTC. The chain couples TRBV20-1 to TRBJ1-2; D is uncertain. V dropped 0 bases and J dropped 8 bases, with 19 bases sitting between them. This CDR3 is 15 amino acids long. Germline-derived CDR1 and CDR2 are DFQATT and SNEGSKA (reference sequence).

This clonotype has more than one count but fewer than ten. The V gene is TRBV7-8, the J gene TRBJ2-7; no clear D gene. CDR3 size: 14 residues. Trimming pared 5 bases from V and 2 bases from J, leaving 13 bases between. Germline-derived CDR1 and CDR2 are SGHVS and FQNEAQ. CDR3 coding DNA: TGTGCCAGCAGCCTAAGTAATGGTCCCTACGAGCAGTACTTC. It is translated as CASSLSNGPYEQYF.

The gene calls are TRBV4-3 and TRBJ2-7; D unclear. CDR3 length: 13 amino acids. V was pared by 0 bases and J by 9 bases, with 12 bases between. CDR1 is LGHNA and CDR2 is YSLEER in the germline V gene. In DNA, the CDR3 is TGCGCCAGCAGCCAAGATGCTTTCGGGTGGCAGTACTTC. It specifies CASSQDAFGWQYF.